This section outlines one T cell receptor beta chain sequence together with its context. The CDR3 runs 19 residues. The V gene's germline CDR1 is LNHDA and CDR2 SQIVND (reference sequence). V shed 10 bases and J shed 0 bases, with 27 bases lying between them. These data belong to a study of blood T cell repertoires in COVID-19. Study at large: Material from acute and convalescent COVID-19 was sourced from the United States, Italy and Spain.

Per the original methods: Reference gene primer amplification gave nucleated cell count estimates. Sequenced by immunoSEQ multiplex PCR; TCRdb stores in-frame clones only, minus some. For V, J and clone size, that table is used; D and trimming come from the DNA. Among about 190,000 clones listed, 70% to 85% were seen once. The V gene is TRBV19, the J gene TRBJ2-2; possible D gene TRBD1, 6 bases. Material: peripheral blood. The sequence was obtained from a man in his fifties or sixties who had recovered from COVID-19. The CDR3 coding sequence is TGTGCCACCCTCCCCCGCCGGGGACAACAACTTGCGAACACCGGGGAGCTGTTTTTT. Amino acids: CATLPRRGQQLANTGELFF.